This TCR beta chain was recovered during a study of Graves' ophthalmopathy and Graves' hyperthyroidism. Study-wide findings and caveats: The model achieved 70.59% sensitivity and roughly 79% specificity for ophthalmopathy progression.

The germline V and J ends were trimmed by 7 bases and 5 bases, with 15 bases remaining between them. Germline V CDR1 and CDR2: MDHEN, SYDVKM. This CDR3 is built from 14 residues. This clonotype has a handful of counts. Its antigen is not identified. The authors amplified TCR beta CDR3 regions, and they did so from RNA transcripts for repertoire sequencing. The first round was an RT-PCR with HTBI primers, and the second round was a multiplex PCR. TCRdb used MiXCR to reprocess the multiplex PCR reads, holding one entry per CDR3 protein. Of approximately 410,000 distinct CDR3 sequences listed, 15% are singletons.

The TCR comes from a woman aged 18 to 35 with stable Graves' hyperthyroidism. The chain is built from TRBV28 and TRBJ1-3; D gene ambiguous. Sequenced sample: peripheral blood. CDR3 in amino acids: CASTLRGRRNTIYF. CDR3 sequence (DNA): TGTGCCAGCACCTTGCGGGGTCGGCGAAACACCATATATTTT. Full variable domain (remainder filled in from reference TRBV28 and TRBJ1-3): DVKVTQSSRYLVKRTGEKVFLECVQDMDHENMFWYRQDPGLGLRLIYFSYDVKMKEKGDIPEGYSVSREKKERFSLILESASTNQTSMYLCASTLRGRRNTIYFGEGSWLTVV.